This T cell receptor beta chain was profiled in a study of blood T cell repertoires in COVID-19. Study in general: Acute-phase and convalescent COVID-19 samples originated in the United States, Italy and Spain. PBMCs, B-cell-depleted T cells, or T cells provided the cDNA or gDNA that made up the material.

V lost 4 bases to trimming and J lost 8 bases; unmatched junction nucleotides: 5. Germline V CDR1 and CDR2: SGHRS, YFSETQ. The CDR3 spans 14 residues. TCRdb keeps only in-frame clones here, not all; method: immunoSEQ multiplex PCR. The data contain some 220,000 clones, over 90% of them seen just once; the ten biggest clones take up 0.83%. The sequencing input was peripheral blood. The gene calls are TRBV5-1 and TRBJ1-4; 10 nucleotides agree with TRBD1. The sequence came from a young man with COVID-19, enrolled during active disease. The CDR3 DNA reads as TGCGCCAGCAGCCCGGACAGGGGGGACGAAAAACTGTTTTTT. Its translation is CASSPDRGDEKLFF. The variable domain in full, completed from reference TRBV5-1 and TRBJ1-4, reads KAGVTQTPRYLIKTRGQQVTLSCSPISGHRSVSWYQQTPGQGLQFLFEYFSETQRNKGNFPGRFSGRQFSNSRSEMNVSTLELGDSALYLCASSPDRGDEKLFFGSGTQLSVL.